Included here is one T cell receptor (beta chain) sequence, with context. The CDR3 covers 14 residues. V lost 3 bases, J lost 1 base, and 3 bases stayed unmatched. Germline V gives CDR1 DFQATT, CDR2 SNEGSKA (reference sequence). This sample was taken from a study of blood T cell repertoires in COVID-19. Study as a whole: There were acute and convalescent COVID-19 samples, and they came from the United States, Italy and Spain.

Per the original data handling: Reference gene primers were amplified, and this amplification served to estimate nucleated cell counts. Produced via immunoSEQ multiplex PCR; TCRdb's table is partial and in-frame only. V, J and clone size are those of that table, while D and trimming were read from the DNA. The sample yields about 190,000 clones, about 81% seen once. Sequenced: PBMCs or T cells enriched from blood (not recorded which). The chain uses TRBV20-1 and TRBJ2-5; 9 bases agree with TRBD2. This clonotype was sampled from a woman in her twenties or thirties who had recovered from COVID-19. CDR3 loop: CSASLAGSQETQYF. CDR3 coding DNA: TGCAGTGCTAGTCTAGCGGGGTCCCAAGAGACCCAGTACTTC.